A selection of T cell receptor beta chains follows, all from one sample in a study of shared clonotypes between healthy human individuals. The assay was immunoSEQ multiplex PCR, and TCRdb's table has in-frame clones only and misses some. The data hold about 2.2 million clones, with about 92% observed a single time. Source material: naive CD8+ T cells from PBMCs. All receptors come from a man younger than 35 in good health. Some clones in this sample may be carry-over from other donors' samples. Each CDR3 is given with its conserved first and last residue. D genes are given only for firm matches. Clone size is given for some rows only: seen once, a few or many times, or a class if the clone is expanded.

TGTGCCAGTAGTATTCAGGGGGCAAAAGATACGCAGTATTTT CASSIQGAKDTQYF - TRBD1 TRBJ2-3 TRBV19
TGTGCCAGTAGCCCGGGACAGGGGAACGAGCAGTACTTC CASSPGQGNEQYF - TRBD1 TRBJ2-7 TRBV19
TGCGCCAGCAGCCCCGGGGCCACCACTGGCACAGATACGCAGTATTTT CASSPGATTGTDTQYF - - TRBJ2-3 TRBV5-1
TGTGCCAGTAGTCCCCGGGGGAAGGGGGACGAGCAGTACTTC CASSPRGKGDEQYF - - TRBJ2-7 TRBV19
TGTGCCAGCAGCCAAGAGGGACAGGTCTCCTACGAGCAGTACTTC CASSQEGQVSYEQYF - TRBD1 TRBJ2-7 TRBV4-2
TGTGCCAGCAGTTCTGCAGGGGGCGATGGCTACACCTTC CASSSAGGDGYTF - TRBD1 TRBJ1-2 TRBV6-5
TGCGCCAGCAGTGAGGTCGGGGAGCTGTTTTTT CASSEVGELFF - - TRBJ2-2 TRBV10-1
TGTGCCAGCAGCGTAGGGGGGCTGAAGGATACGCAGTATTTT CASSVGGLKDTQYF - - TRBJ2-3 TRBV9
TGTGCCAGCAGTTTATTACCCCCTCGGGACACCTATCAGCCCCAGCATTTT CASSLLPPRDTYQPQHF - - TRBJ1-5 TRBV27
TGTGCCAGCAGTCATATTTCGGGACAGGGACCCTACGAGCAGTACTTC CASSHISGQGPYEQYF - TRBD1 TRBJ2-7 TRBV27
TGTGCCAGCAGTGAATCCCTCCATGCAAAACTGTTTTTT CASSESLHAKLFF - - TRBJ1-4 TRBV25-1
TGTGCCAGCAGTGCAAGTATCAGGGGGCGCGGATCCTACGAGCAGTACTTC CASSASIRGRGSYEQYF - TRBD1 TRBJ2-7 TRBV27
TGTGCCAGCAGCTTTAGAAGCAATGAGCAGTTCTTC CASSFRSNEQFF once - TRBJ2-1 TRBV5-6
TGTGCCAGCAGCCCTCGGGAAGTTACAAATGAGCAGTTCTTC CASSPREVTNEQFF few - TRBJ2-1 TRBV7-9
TGTGCCAGCAGACCCCCGGGGGGGGTTGAAGCTTTCTTT CASRPPGGVEAFF once - TRBJ1-1 TRBV27